This TCR beta chain was captured in a study of shared clonotypes between healthy human individuals. The data were produced by immunoSEQ multiplex PCR, yet TCRdb's version contains in-frame clones alone and is incomplete. The sample contains 2 million to 2.5 million clones, around 95% of which appear only once. CDR1 is KGHSH and CDR2 is LQKENI in the germline V gene. V lost 3 bases and J lost 10; bases outside the gene matches: 13. This CDR3 spans 16 amino acids. This TCR derives from a man between 18 and 35 years old in good health. The rearrangement joins TRBV18 to TRBJ1-4, with 8 bases identical to TRBD1. The specimen sequenced was naive CD4+ T cells sorted from blood. As to subset: CD45RA+ positively selected. The CDR3 DNA reads TGTGCCAGCTCACCTCCGACAGGGGAGGTAATCGGAAAACTGTTTTTT. Protein sequence: CASSPPTGEVIGKLFF.